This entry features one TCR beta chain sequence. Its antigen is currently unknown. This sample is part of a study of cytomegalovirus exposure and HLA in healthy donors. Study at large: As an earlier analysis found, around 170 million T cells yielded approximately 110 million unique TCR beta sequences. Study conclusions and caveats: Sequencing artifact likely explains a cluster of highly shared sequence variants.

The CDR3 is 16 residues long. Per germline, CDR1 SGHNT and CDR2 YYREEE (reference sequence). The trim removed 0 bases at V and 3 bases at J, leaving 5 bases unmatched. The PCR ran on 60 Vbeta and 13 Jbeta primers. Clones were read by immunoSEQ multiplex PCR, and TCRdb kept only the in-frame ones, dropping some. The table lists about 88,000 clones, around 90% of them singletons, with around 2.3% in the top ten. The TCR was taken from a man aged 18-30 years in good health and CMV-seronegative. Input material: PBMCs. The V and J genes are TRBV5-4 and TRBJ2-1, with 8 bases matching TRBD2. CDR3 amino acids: CASSLVWLAGYNEQFF. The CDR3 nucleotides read TGTGCCAGCAGCTTGGTTTGGCTAGCGGGCTACAATGAGCAGTTCTTC.